The sequence of this TCR beta chain was determined in a study of T cells in localized non-small cell lung cancer. This clone was seen once. The antigen is unknown. CDR1 and CDR2 from the germline V gene are SNHLY and FYNNEI. Trimming removed 10 bases at V and 4 bases at J, with 26 bases between. This CDR3 spans 17 amino acids. General study points: Paired adjacent lung recovered a median about 60 of the top 100 tumor clones. Uninvolved adjacent lung had the highest recorded T cell clonality, with tumor below it.

The data were produced by immunoSEQ multiplex PCR, yet TCRdb's version contains in-frame clones alone and is incomplete. The repertoire holds approximately 100,000 clones, with approximately 90% as singletons. Source: PBMCs, taken before any cancer treatment. V is TRBV2 and J is TRBJ2-1; weak D call: TRBD1 (5 bases). The TCR originated in a woman between 40 and 69 years old with stage II squamous cell lung carcinoma. In DNA form, the CDR3 reads TGTGCCACCGAAACCCAGGGTAAAGGCCCCGGATACAATGAGCAGTTCTTC. It encodes CATETQGKGPGYNEQFF.